Shown below are 26 T cell receptor beta chains from a single sample sequenced in a study of blood T cells in healthy people across ages (dated by TCRdb to between 2014 and 2017). The library was generated by 5' RACE. A second PCR of roughly 7 to 11 cycles was performed with a sample-barcoded 5' primer and a J-beta primer mix. The public sequencing data were trimmed at Q25 with fastp and processed into clonotypes with MiXCR by TCRdb, which kept only in-frame beta chains. Every entry covers one CDR3 protein and lists the most common genes and DNA from its rows. This sample is represented by 1.5 million to 2 million distinct CDR3 sequences; around 40% of them were singletons. Roughly 23% of the sample is in the top ten clones. Sequenced: blood. All receptors derive from a human donor in good health.

In this sample, this clonotype turned up a few times. The rearrangement joins TRBV20-1 to TRBJ2-1; 10 nucleotides line up with TRBD2. The germline V gene encodes CDR1 DFQATT and CDR2 SNEGSKA (reference sequence). The CDR3 has 15 residues. V shed 8 bases and J 3 bases; nucleotides not matched to a gene: 10. The CDR3 nucleotides read TGCAGTTCCCCATCAGCTAGCGGGGGCTACAATGAGCAGTTCTTC. It is translated as CSSPSASGGYNEQFF.

This clonotype was seen only once. The V and J genes are TRBV4-3 and TRBJ2-4; D gene unclear. Per the germline V gene, CDR1 is LGHNA and CDR2 is YSLEER. The CDR3 covers 17 residues. V lost 0 bases to trimming and J lost 8 bases, with 20 bases between them. The CDR3 region is CASSQDVSEASWDIQYF. The CDR3 region has the DNA TGCGCCAGCAGCCAAGATGTAAGTGAGGCGAGTTGGGACATTCAGTACTTC.

The rearrangement uses TRBV11-2 and TRBJ2-3; D might be TRBD1 or TRBD2, each matching 5 bases. This CDR3 is built from 16 residues. Germline values: CDR1 SGHAT, CDR2 FQNNGV. The V gene lost 2 bases and the J gene lost 0 bases, with 12 bases spanning the gap. CDR3 nucleotides: TGTGCCAGCAGCTTACTAAGAGGGGTTAGCACAGATACGCAGTATTTT. Encoded protein: CASSLLRGVSTDTQYF.

The rearrangement uses TRBV7-9 and TRBJ1-5; tentative D call: TRBD1 (5 bases). Looked up from germline, CDR1 is SEHNR and CDR2 is FQNEAQ (reference sequence). The V end lost 1 base, the J end lost 4 bases, and 14 bases lay between the germline ends. This CDR3 has 16 amino acids. CDR3 in DNA: TGTGCCAGCAGCTTAGAATTGGGGGTTCGGAATCAGCCCCAGCATTTT. Protein sequence: CASSLELGVRNQPQHF. The complete variable domain, with remaining parts taken from reference TRBV7-9 and TRBJ1-5, reads DTGVSQNPRHKITKRGQNVTFRCDPISEHNRLYWYRQTLGQGPEFLTYFQNEAQLEKSRLLSDRFSAERPKGSFSTLEIQRTEQGDSAMYLCASSLELGVRNQPQHFGDGTRLSIL.

This clonotype has only a few counts. The V gene is TRBV28, the J gene TRBJ2-5, with D maybe TRBD2 (5 bases). V gave up 2 bases and J gave up 5 bases, with 18 bases separating them. Per the germline V gene, CDR1 is MDHEN and CDR2 is SYDVKM. The CDR3 is 16 residues long. The CDR3 bases are TGTGCCAGCAGTTTACTACGTCGCCGACCGGGGGAGACCCAGTACTTC. Its protein is CASSLLRRRPGETQYF.

V is TRBV6-5 and J is TRBJ2-4, with D possibly being TRBD1 (5 bases). The J call may be in error: the DNA end matches TRBJ2-5 better. The CDR3 is 14 amino acids. Germline loops: CDR1 MNHEY, CDR2 SVGAGI. This CDR3 reads CASSKGAEQETQYF. The CDR3 coding sequence is TGTGCCAGCAGCAAAGGGGCGGAACAAGAGACCCAGTACTTC.

This clonotype was seen only a few times. This sequence joins TRBV10-3 and TRBJ2-1; D is undetermined. Per the germline V gene, CDR1 is ENHRY and CDR2 is SYGVKD. There are 14 residues in the CDR3. Trimming took off 6 bases at V and 8 bases at J, with 17 bases between the two ends. The CDR3, as DNA: TGTGCCATCAGGATGGGGTCAAGCATGGATGAGCAGTTCTTC. Translating it yields CAIRMGSSMDEQFF.

In this sample, this clonotype turned up a few times. The chain has TRBV6-5 and TRBJ2-7; tentatively, D is TRBD2 (6 bases). V lost 6 bases and J 5 bases, leaving 26 bases between the germline ends. Germline-derived CDR1 and CDR2 are MNHEY and SVGAGI. The CDR3 spans 17 residues. Written as DNA, the CDR3 is TGTGCCAGCAGCCGTAACCCCGGGGCCTACGGGGGAGACGAGCAGTACTTC. It is translated as CASSRNPGAYGGDEQYF.

This clonotype was detected a few times. V usage is TRBV29-1 and J usage is TRBJ1-2; perhaps TRBD1 as D (5 bases). V lost 4 bases, J lost 4 bases, and 10 bases lay in between. Germline assignment: CDR1 SQVTM and CDR2 ANQGSEA. CDR3 length: 12 amino acids. Here the CDR3 reads CSVVRGSYGYTF. Written as DNA, the CDR3 is TGCAGCGTTGTTAGGGGAAGCTATGGCTACACCTTC.

The chain recombines TRBV5-5 with TRBJ2-3; TRBD2 matches 7 bases. V was pared by 0 bases and J by 2 bases, with 6 bases of the junction left unmatched. The length of the CDR3 is 16 residues. CDR1 is SGHKS and CDR2 is YYEKEE in the germline V gene (reference sequence). The CDR3 DNA sequence: TGTGCCAGCAGCTTGGCCGGGGGGTCCTACACAGATACGCAGTATTTT. It specifies CASSLAGGSYTDTQYF.

This clonotype was observed a handful of times. The V and J genes are TRBV24-1 and TRBJ2-5, with D tentatively TRBD1 or TRBD2 (6 bases each). CDR3 length: 16 amino acids. The V and J ends lost 6 bases and 0 bases respectively, with 16 bases between them. Germline V CDR1 and CDR2: KGHDR, SFDVKD. The CDR3 coding sequence is TGTGCCACCAGTAGGGGGGCAGCAACTTACCAAGAGACCCAGTACTTC. This encodes CATSRGAATYQETQYF.

The chain uses TRBV20-1 and TRBJ1-1; no definite D call. The CDR3 totals 16 residues. CDR1 and CDR2 from the germline V gene are DFQATT and SNEGSKA (reference sequence). The V end lost 2 bases, the J end lost 7 bases, and 23 bases lay between the germline ends. The CDR3 here is CSARFPFGPERGEAFF. CDR3 bases: TGCAGTGCTAGATTTCCGTTCGGACCCGAGAGAGGTGAAGCTTTCTTT.

The chain uses TRBV4-3 and TRBJ2-1; D may be TRBD2 (6 bases). The CDR3 spans 16 residues. Germline lookup yields CDR1 LGHNA and CDR2 YSLEER. V was cut by 1 base and J by 10 bases, with 20 bases left in between. The CDR3 DNA sequence: TGCGCCAGCAGCCAAGGCACTAGCCTAGGGGCAAAGGAGCAGTTCTTC. It translates to CASSQGTSLGAKEQFF.

This clonotype turned up a few times. DNA for the CDR3: TGTGCCACCAGCAATTACGGACAGGGCCGGAATTACGAGCAGTACTTC. This codes for CATSNYGQGRNYEQYF. The rearrangement uses TRBV15 and TRBJ2-7; 8 bases fit TRBD1. CDR1 is LNHNV, CDR2 YYDKDF, per germline (reference sequence). The J segment lost 4 bases and the V segment lost 4 bases, leaving 12 bases of the junction unmatched. The CDR3 length is 16 residues. Variable domain in full (rest from reference TRBV15 and TRBJ2-7): DAMVIQNPRYQVTQFGKPVTLSCSQTLNHNVMYWYQQKSSQAPKLLFHYYDKDFNNEADTPDNFQSRRPNTSFCFLDIRSPGLGDTAMYLCATSNYGQGRNYEQYFGPGTRLTVT.

The sample holds one count of this clonotype. The chain couples TRBV7-2 to TRBJ2-1; the match to TRBD1 covers 8 bases. The CDR3 loop spans 19 amino acids. The J segment lost 2 bases and the V segment lost 0 bases, leaving 12 bases of the junction unmatched. The V gene's germline CDR1 is SGHTA and CDR2 FQGNSA. CDR3 residues: CASSLAGTGPSGTYNEQFF. CDR3 sequence (DNA): TGTGCCAGCAGCTTAGCCGGGACAGGACCTTCTGGAACCTACAATGAGCAGTTCTTC. Looking up the rest from reference TRBV7-2 and TRBJ2-1 gives the full variable domain: GAGVSQSPSNKVTEKGKDVELRCDPISGHTALYWYRQSLGQGLEFLIYFQGNSAPDKSGLPSDRFSAERTGGSVSTLTIQRTQQEDSAVYLCASSLAGTGPSGTYNEQFFGPGTRLTVL.

Comments on this clonotype: A junction boundary mismatches the germline segment, possibly from a read error. The V gene is TRBV29-1, the J gene TRBJ2-1; possible D gene TRBD1, 5 bases. Germline V lookup: CDR1 SQVTM, CDR2 ANQGSEA. This CDR3 has 15 residues. DNA of the CDR3: TGCAGCGTCTCTAGACAGCCACGTGGGTACAATGAGCGGTTCTTC. This translates into CSVSRQPRGYNERFF.

As concerns this clonotype: One end of the junction fails to match germline, which may point to a read error. This chain links TRBV20-1 with TRBJ1-1, with D possibly being TRBD1 (6 bases). CDR1 is DFQATT, CDR2 SNEGSKA, per germline (reference sequence). CDR3 length: 14 residues. CDR3 protein: CSAPGQPLNTEAFF. Written as DNA, the CDR3 is TGTAGTGCTCCAGGACAGCCACTAAACACTGAAGCTTTCTTT.

The chain combines TRBV3-1 with TRBJ2-4; tentatively, D is TRBD2 (6 bases). From germline, CDR1 is LGHDT and CDR2 YNNKEL (reference sequence). The CDR3 loop spans 18 amino acids. Trimming removed 0 bases from V and 1 base from J, with 16 bases in between. CDR3 protein: CASSQDVLGGMAKNIQYF. CDR3 nucleotide sequence: TGTGCCAGCAGCCAAGATGTATTGGGGGGAATGGCCAAAAACATTCAGTACTTC.

Details on this clonotype: A much larger clone is a single base away; this may be a read error. The rearrangement uses TRBV28 and TRBJ2-7; the match to TRBD1 covers 8 bases. Germline lookup yields CDR1 MDHEN and CDR2 SYDVKM. This CDR3 spans 13 amino acids. CDR3 DNA sequence: TGTGCCGGCAGGACAGGGACCCCCTACGAGCAGTACTTC. Protein: CAGRTGTPYEQYF.

The table lists this clonotype with a few counts. The V and J genes are TRBV29-1 and TRBJ2-5; 8 positions agree with TRBD1. The DNA end favors TRBJ2-7, so the J call may be wrong. The CDR3 covers 12 residues. Germline V gene data show CDR1 as SQVTM and CDR2 as ANQGSEA. The CDR3 DNA sequence: TGCAGCGTTGTACAGGGGGGCGTCGAGCAGTACTTC. Its protein is CSVVQGGVEQYF.

V is TRBV20-1 and J is TRBJ1-2; D perhaps matches TRBD1 (5 bases). Germline V gene data show CDR1 as DFQATT and CDR2 as SNEGSKA (reference sequence). The CDR3 runs to 14 residues. The germline V and J ends were trimmed by 0 bases and 5 bases, with 13 bases remaining between them. CDR3 amino acids: CSARDSSAGYGYTF. The CDR3 DNA reads TGCAGTGCTAGAGACTCATCCGCAGGGTATGGCTACACCTTC.

This sequence joins TRBV2 and TRBJ2-1; 12 bases align to TRBD1. V was pared by 8 bases and J by 7 bases, with 9 bases of the junction left unmatched. From germline, CDR1 is SNHLY and CDR2 FYNNEI. CDR3 size: 15 residues. CDR3 sequence: CASAPGQGALNEQFF. The CDR3 DNA sequence: TGTGCCAGCGCTCCGGGACAGGGGGCTCTAAATGAGCAGTTCTTC.

J is TRBJ2-3 and V is TRBV7-2; D is unresolved. The V gene's germline CDR1 is SGHTA and CDR2 FQGNSA. The CDR3 loop spans 14 amino acids. V gave up 1 base and J gave up 1 base, with 6 bases separating them. The CDR3 region is CASSLELGTDTQYF. In DNA form, the CDR3 reads TGTGCCAGCAGCTTAGAATTGGGCACAGATACGCAGTATTTT.

In its sample, this clonotype was seen a few times. The chain combines TRBV13 with TRBJ1-4, with D perhaps matching TRBD1 (6 bases). The CDR3 consists of 18 residues. Germline V gene data show CDR1 as PRHDT and CDR2 as FYEKMQ (reference sequence). Trimming took off 7 bases at V and 2 bases at J, with 23 bases between the two ends. The DNA for the CDR3 is TGTGCCAGCACAGGTCCCGGGACACAGTTTATGACTAATGAAAAACTGTTTTTT. It encodes CASTGPGTQFMTNEKLFF.

This clonotype was picked up many times. CDR3 in amino acids: CSVGGLGNNEQFF. The CDR3 bases are TGCAGCGTTGGGGGTCTGGGGAACAATGAGCAGTTCTTC. The chain recombines TRBV29-1 with TRBJ2-1; no reliable D call. Germline V gene sequence: CDR1 SQVTM, CDR2 ANQGSEA. V lost 4 bases and J 5 bases, leaving 12 bases between the germline ends. CDR3 length: 13 residues.

This clonotype was counted between two and nine times. The chain employs TRBV6-2 or TRBV6-3 and TRBJ1-2; D might be TRBD1 (5 bases). This CDR3 is 18 amino acids long. V was trimmed by 4 bases and J by 4 bases, leaving 25 bases between them. From germline, CDR1 is MNHEY and CDR2 SVGEGT. This CDR3 is CASSSTKRAPGTFYGYTF. CDR3 DNA: TGTGCCAGCAGTTCGACAAAGCGAGCTCCCGGGACGTTCTATGGCTACACCTTC.